A single sample gave rise to the 26 T cell receptor beta chains below, sequenced in a study of cytotoxic CD8 clonotypes in ibrutinib-treated CLL. Assay used: immunoSEQ multiplex PCR; TCRdb lists only in-frame clones, some missing. The sample includes 190,000 or so clones, 72% seen only once; the top ten take 13%. The source material was PBMCs, sampled after 24 months of ibrutinib treatment. Receptors originate from a human donor with chronic lymphocytic leukemia.

The chain has TRBV29-1 and TRBJ1-1; 8 bases fit TRBD1. The CDR3 runs 17 residues. Per the germline V gene, CDR1 is SQVTM and CDR2 is ANQGSEA. V gave up 7 bases and J gave up 2 bases; unmatched junction bases: 18. CDR3 region: CSATQRPGGQGNTEAFF. The CDR3 DNA reads as TGCAGCGCCACTCAACGGCCTGGAGGACAGGGTAACACTGAAGCTTTCTTT.

This chain connects TRBV15 to TRBJ2-7, with D possibly matching TRBD2 (5 bases). Germline V gene data show CDR1 as LNHNV and CDR2 as YYDKDF (reference sequence). V was trimmed by 2 bases and J by 6 bases, leaving 11 bases between them. The CDR3 is 13 residues long. Here the CDR3 reads CATSRKTGIEQYF. DNA for the CDR3: TGTGCCACCAGCAGAAAAACGGGGATCGAGCAGTACTTC.

V and J are TRBV5-1 and TRBJ2-2; 10 bases match TRBD2. Trimming at V came to 0 bases and at J to 4 bases, leaving 6 bases not matched to a gene. Germline values: CDR1 SGHRS, CDR2 YFSETQ. This CDR3 region has 17 residues. The CDR3 sequence: CASSLDSSGRGTGELFF. The CDR3 coding sequence is TGCGCCAGCAGCTTGGATTCCAGCGGGAGGGGCACCGGGGAGCTGTTTTTT.

The chain has TRBV7-6 and TRBJ1-2; D is uncertain. Germline CDR1 is SGHVS and CDR2 is FNYEAQ. The CDR3 extends over 13 amino acids. The V end was cut by 5 bases, the J end by 8 bases, with 15 bases between. In DNA, the CDR3 is TGTGCCAGCAGCCCCGACATCCTAAAGGGCTACACCTTC. Protein sequence: CASSPDILKGYTF.

This clone was recorded a few times. CDR3 sequence: CATTRTGGSYEQYF. CDR3 coding DNA: TGTGCCACAACCCGGACAGGGGGGTCCTACGAGCAGTACTTC. The J gene is TRBJ2-7, the V gene TRBV6-1; TRBD1 matches 10 bases. The CDR3 consists of 14 residues. From germline, CDR1 is MNHNS and CDR2 SASEGT. V lost 10 bases, J lost 1 base, and 7 bases stayed unmatched.

The chain is built from TRBV30 and TRBJ2-1, with 9 bases matching TRBD2. The CDR3 has 17 amino acids. Germline V gene sequence: CDR1 GTSNPN, CDR2 SVGIG (reference sequence). Trimming removed 6 bases from V and 6 bases from J; junction bases left unmatched: 18. In DNA, the CDR3 is TGTGCCTGCCACTCTTTGGCGGGAGGGCCCTTATCCAATGAGCAGTTCTTC. Translating it yields CACHSLAGGPLSNEQFF.

CDR3 sequence reads: CASSGEGGLTQYF. CDR3 coding DNA: TGTGCCAGCAGTGGGGAGGGGGGGTTGACCCAGTACTTC. The chain combines TRBV2 with TRBJ2-5, with a possible D match to TRBD2 (7 bases). The germline gives CDR1 SNHLY, CDR2 FYNNEI. This CDR3 is 13 amino acids long. V lost 4 bases to trimming and J lost 7 bases, with 13 bases between them.

The J gene is TRBJ1-1, the V gene TRBV30; 7 bases agree with TRBD1. CDR3 size: 13 residues. Germline V gene lookup returns CDR1 GTSNPN and CDR2 SVGIG (reference sequence). J lost 4 bases, V lost 5 bases, and 7 bases had no gene match. The CDR3 is CAWATGLATEAFF. The CDR3 DNA is TGTGCCTGGGCGACAGGGCTGGCCACTGAAGCTTTCTTT.

V and J are TRBV6-6 and TRBJ1-2, with 9 bases lining up with TRBD1. V trimming: 2 bases; J trimming: 5 bases; junction bases outside the gene matches: 6. Germline loops: CDR1 MNHNY, CDR2 SVGAGI (reference sequence). The CDR3 extends over 15 amino acids. The CDR3 DNA follows: TGTGCCAGCAGTTACCGAGGGACAGGGTCATATGGCTACACCTTC. Translated, it gives CASSYRGTGSYGYTF.

This clone was seen a few times. The chain is built from TRBV5-1 and TRBJ2-2, with no clear D. The CDR3 is made up of 15 amino acids. V was shortened by 2 bases and J by 7 bases, with 15 bases between the two germline ends. Germline assignment: CDR1 SGHRS and CDR2 YFSETQ. The CDR3 region is CASSLTGPRFGELFF. Here the CDR3 DNA reads TGCGCCAGCAGCTTAACGGGCCCACGGTTCGGGGAGCTGTTTTTT.

The rearrangement joins TRBV29-1 to TRBJ2-5; D is possibly TRBD1 (7 bases). Deletions cut 4 bases from V and 4 bases from J, with 13 bases between. Looked up from germline, CDR1 is SQVTM and CDR2 is ANQGSEA. This CDR3 spans 13 amino acids. This chain's CDR3 is CSVGQGGPETQYF. Written as DNA, the CDR3 is TGCAGCGTTGGGCAGGGGGGCCCAGAGACCCAGTACTTC. The variable domain in full, with the rest retrieved from reference TRBV29-1 and TRBJ2-5, is SAVISQKPSRDICQRGTSLTIQCQVDSQVTMMFWYRQQPGQSLTLIATANQGSEATYESGFVIDKFPISRPNLTFSTLTVSNMSPEDSSIYLCSVGQGGPETQYFGPGTRLLVL.

V usage is TRBV19 and J usage is TRBJ2-6; D perhaps matches TRBD1 (6 bases). CDR3 length: 18 amino acids. V shed 2 bases and J shed 3 bases, with 17 bases lying between them. Germline CDR1 LNHDA, CDR2 SQIVND (reference sequence). In nucleotides, the CDR3 is TGTGCCAGTAGTATATCCCCCAGGGGACCTCGTGGGGCCAACGTCCTGACTTTC. Its translation: CASSISPRGPRGANVLTF. The full variable domain, completed using reference TRBV19 and TRBJ2-6, is DGGITQSPKYLFRKEGQNVTLSCEQNLNHDAMYWYRQDPGQGLRLIYYSQIVNDFQKGDIAEGYSVSREKKESFPLTVTSAQKNPTAFYLCASSISPRGPRGANVLTFGAGSRLTVL.

This clone was detected a few times. The V gene is TRBV5-1, the J gene TRBJ2-5; 8 nucleotides agree with TRBD2. Unmatched junction bases numbered 8, after V lost 0 bases and J lost 1 base. The CDR3 is 17 residues long. Germline lookup yields CDR1 SGHRS and CDR2 YFSETQ. The CDR3 DNA reads as TGCGCCAGCAGCTTGGAGGGACTAGTTTCGATCCAAGAGACCCAGTACTTC. Translated, it gives CASSLEGLVSIQETQYF.

The chain has TRBV5-6 and TRBJ2-3; no definite D call. Germline V CDR1 and CDR2: SGHDT, YYEEEE. The CDR3 spans 11 residues. Trimming shortened V by 4 bases and J by 6 bases, and 6 bases separated the two germline ends. This chain's CDR3 is CASSRHDTQYF. CDR3 coding DNA: TGTGCCAGCAGCCGTCATGATACGCAGTATTTT.

The chain uses TRBV15 and TRBJ1-4; D call uncertain. From germline, CDR1 is LNHNV and CDR2 YYDKDF (reference sequence). This CDR3 has 13 residues. Between the trimmed V and J ends, which lost 0 bases and 7 bases, there was a span of 6 bases. Here the CDR3 reads CATSRDWFEKLFF. In DNA, the CDR3 is TGTGCCACCAGCAGAGATTGGTTTGAAAAACTGTTTTTT. Supplemented by reference TRBV15 and TRBJ1-4, the full variable domain reads DAMVIQNPRYQVTQFGKPVTLSCSQTLNHNVMYWYQQKSSQAPKLLFHYYDKDFNNEADTPDNFQSRRPNTSFCFLDIRSPGLGDTAMYLCATSRDWFEKLFFGSGTQLSVL.

The chain joins TRBV18 to TRBJ2-1; weak D call: TRBD1 (5 bases). The V gene's germline CDR1 is KGHSH and CDR2 LQKENI. Trimming shortened V by 5 bases and J by 15 bases, and 14 bases separated the two germline ends. This CDR3 is 11 amino acids long. CDR3 nucleotide sequence: TGTGCCAGCTCAACCGGCAGGGCCTGGTTCTTC. It yields the protein CASSTGRAWFF.

The rearrangement joins TRBV5-1 to TRBJ2-2, with unresolved D. V was cut by 0 bases and J by 4 bases, with 7 bases left in between. The CDR3 loop spans 14 amino acids. Per the germline V gene, CDR1 is SGHRS and CDR2 is YFSETQ. The CDR3 coding sequence is TGCGCCAGCAGCTTGGCACCTACCACCGGGGAGCTGTTTTTT. This gives the protein CASSLAPTTGELFF.

The rearrangement links TRBV28 to TRBJ2-1; TRBD2 is a possible D gene (5 bases). The CDR3 totals 13 residues. Trimming stripped 5 bases from V and 7 bases from J, with 12 bases between. Germline V gives CDR1 MDHEN, CDR2 SYDVKM. The CDR3 DNA sequence: TGTGCCAGCAGTCGGGATATCGAGAATGAGCAGTTCTTC. This gives the protein CASSRDIENEQFF.

This clone was counted a few times. The chain joins TRBV2 to TRBJ2-5; D not certain. The CDR3 runs to 11 residues. Trimming took 6 bases from V and 7 from J, leaving 9 bases between them. Germline assignment: CDR1 SNHLY and CDR2 FYNNEI. The CDR3 DNA reads TGTGCCAGCAGGGAGACCGGGACCCAGTACTTC. It is translated as CASRETGTQYF.

There are a few counts of this clone. The chain uses TRBV4-1 and TRBJ1-2; perhaps TRBD1 as D (5 bases). Germline V lookup: CDR1 MGHRA, CDR2 YSYEKL. The CDR3 is 14 residues long. V was shortened by 2 bases and J by 3 bases, with 10 bases between the two germline ends. CDR3 coding DNA: TGCGCCAGCAGCCAATCGAGCAGGGACTATGGCTACACCTTC. Amino acid sequence: CASSQSSRDYGYTF.

This clone was recorded once. The chain is built from TRBV21-1 and TRBJ2-7; the D call of TRBD1 is as the table states it, not checked on the DNA. TRBV21-1 is a documented pseudogene. The CDR3 loop spans 13 amino acids. CDR3 DNA: TGTGCCAGCAGGCGAGCGGACAGTACGGGGCAGTACTTC. Protein: CASRRADSTGQYF.

The gene calls are TRBV6-1 and TRBJ2-3; 8 bases are shared with TRBD2. This CDR3 is 15 amino acids long. Trimming took 8 bases from V and 6 from J; bases not matched to a gene: 13. Germline V gene sequence: CDR1 MNHNS, CDR2 SASEGT. The CDR3 sequence is CASEVGAGALDTQYF. CDR3 bases: TGTGCCAGCGAGGTGGGAGCGGGAGCTCTGGATACGCAGTATTTT.

The chain links TRBV7-2 to TRBJ1-5; 10 nucleotides agree with TRBD1. This CDR3 contains 18 residues. Germline lookup yields CDR1 SGHTA and CDR2 FQGNSA. The V and J ends lost 1 base and 5 bases, in that order; junction bases with no gene match: 11. CDR3 nucleotide sequence: TGTGCCAGCAGCTTAGGCATAGGGACAGGGGTTGGAGATCAGCCCCAGCATTTT. Residues: CASSLGIGTGVGDQPQHF.

This rearrangement joins TRBV7-9 to TRBJ2-1; TRBD2 agrees at 13 bases. Germline-derived CDR1 and CDR2 are SEHNR and FQNEAQ (reference sequence). The V and J ends lost 2 bases and 8 bases, in that order; junction bases with no gene match: 6. The CDR3 is made up of 16 amino acids. CDR3: CASSLLGLAGFYEQFF. The CDR3 DNA follows: TGTGCCAGCAGCTTACTGGGACTAGCGGGATTCTATGAGCAGTTCTTC.

There are a few counts of this clone. The CDR3 nucleotides are TGTGCCAGTAGACCAGGGTCTAATCAGCCCCAGCATTTT. The encoded protein is CASRPGSNQPQHF. The chain combines TRBV19 with TRBJ1-5, with a possible D match to TRBD1 (5 bases). Germline V gives CDR1 LNHDA, CDR2 SQIVND (reference sequence). V lost 6 bases and J 4 bases, leaving 10 bases between the germline ends. The length of the CDR3 is 13 residues.

The rearrangement uses TRBV27 and TRBJ2-1; D uncertain. Germline V lookup: CDR1 MNHEY, CDR2 SMNVEV (reference sequence). The CDR3 spans 17 residues. V was cut by 5 bases and J by 3 bases, with 20 bases left in between. CDR3: CASSPYRLSPGYNEQFF. The CDR3 DNA reads TGTGCCAGCAGTCCATACCGCCTTAGCCCCGGCTACAATGAGCAGTTCTTC.